These 16 T cell receptor beta chains were sequenced from one sample in a study of blood T cells in healthy people across ages. A second about 7 to 12 cycle PCR used barcoded and J-beta primers. MiXCR, run by TCRdb on the 5' RACE reads, gives a single entry per CDR3 protein. The table records some 1.7 million distinct CDR3 sequences, roughly 30% of them present only once. The sample was blood. The receptors derive from a woman aged 30 to 39 in good health.

This clonotype appeared a few times. The chain links TRBV7-9 to TRBJ2-1; no reliable D call. V was trimmed by 5 bases and J by 4 bases, leaving 18 bases between them. The CDR3 has 16 residues. Looked up from germline, CDR1 is SEHNR and CDR2 is FQNEAQ (reference sequence). The CDR3 protein is CASSPMGEGSYNEQFF. The DNA of the CDR3 is TGTGCCAGCAGCCCGATGGGCGAAGGCTCTTACAATGAGCAGTTCTTC.

This clonotype was counted between two and nine times. For the CDR3, the DNA is TGTGCCAGCAGCGTTCCTAGCGGGAACACAGATACGCAGTATTTT. Its protein is CASSVPSGNTDTQYF. This chain connects TRBV9 to TRBJ2-3; 9 bases agree with TRBD2. J lost 2 bases, V lost 2 bases, and 3 bases had no gene match. This CDR3 spans 15 amino acids. Per the germline V gene, CDR1 is SGDLS and CDR2 is YYNGEE.

The chain carries TRBV7-2 and TRBJ1-3; no firm D call. V lost 5 bases, J lost 9 bases, and 8 bases lay in between. The CDR3 loop spans 11 amino acids. The germline CDR1 and CDR2 sequences are SGHTA and FQGNSA. The CDR3, as DNA: TGTGCCAGCAGCCTTTGGGGCACCATATATTTT. Amino acids: CASSLWGTIYF.

The CDR3 coding sequence is TGTGCCACACAAATGTCGAAAACTAGCACAGATGTGCAGTATTTT. Translation gives CATQMSKTSTDVQYF. The rearrangement links TRBV12-3 or TRBV12-4 to TRBJ2-3; D may be TRBD2 (6 bases). The CDR3 is 15 residues long. V was clipped by 10 bases and J by 11 bases, with 28 bases between them.

The sample holds a few counts of this clonotype. The chain's CDR3 is CASSLDSTRIHEQFF. The CDR3 DNA is TGTGCCAGCAGCTTAGATTCGACTAGAATCCATGAGCAGTTCTTC. The chain is built from TRBV11-2 and TRBJ2-1; possible D gene TRBD2, 6 bases. This CDR3 is 15 amino acids long. Trimming removed 0 bases from V and 8 bases from J, with 14 bases in between. Germline V gene data show CDR1 as SGHAT and CDR2 as FQNNGV.

V usage is TRBV10-3 and J usage is TRBJ1-5; D unclear. The germline gives CDR1 ENHRY, CDR2 SYGVKD. The CDR3 spans 14 residues. V lost 10 bases to trimming and J lost 3 bases, with 16 bases between them. The CDR3 here is CATLDPGTNQPQHF. The DNA of the CDR3 is TGTGCCACCCTCGACCCGGGCACCAATCAGCCCCAGCATTTT.

This clonotype showed up just a few times. The junction differs from germline at one of its ends, possibly a read error. The rearrangement uses TRBV10-2 and TRBJ2-1; no clear D gene. CDR1 WSHSY and CDR2 SAAADI come from the germline V gene. This CDR3 is 15 amino acids long. CDR3: CASGDRESSYNEQFF. CDR3 coding DNA: TGCGCCAGCGGTGACCGCGAAAGCTCCTACAATGAGCAGTTCTTC.

The J gene is TRBJ1-1, the V gene TRBV29-1; 7 bases line up with TRBD1. V trimming: 6 bases; J trimming: 11 bases; junction bases outside the gene matches: 9. Germline CDR1 SQVTM, CDR2 ANQGSEA. This CDR3 contains 11 residues. The CDR3 region is CSVSGGGGAFF. In nucleotides, the CDR3 is TGCAGCGTCTCAGGGGGAGGGGGGGCTTTCTTT.

This clonotype was seen ten or more times. CDR3 bases: TGCAGTGCTAGGCGGGACTTCCAAGAGACCCAGTACTTC. This gives the protein CSARRDFQETQYF. The rearrangement links TRBV20-1 to TRBJ2-5, with a weak D call TRBD2 (6 bases). The V end lost 3 bases, the J end lost 1 base, and 9 bases lay between the germline ends. CDR3 length: 13 amino acids. CDR1 and CDR2 (germline): DFQATT, SNEGSKA (reference sequence).

The sample holds many counts of this clonotype. This chain joins TRBV28 and TRBJ2-3, with 7 bases fitting TRBD2. The CDR3 extends over 15 amino acids. CDR1 and CDR2 (germline): MDHEN, SYDVKM. V shed 5 bases, J shed 2 bases, and the junction held 7 bases outside the gene matches. The CDR3 sequence is CASSTLGGVTDTQYF. CDR3 in DNA: TGTGCCAGCAGTACCTTGGGGGGGGTCACAGATACGCAGTATTTT.

Ten or more counts support this clonotype. The rearrangement joins TRBV4-1 to TRBJ2-4; TRBD1 matches at 9 bases. The end of the DNA fits TRBJ2-7 better, so the J call may be wrong. From germline, CDR1 is MGHRA and CDR2 YSYEKL. The CDR3 is made up of 15 amino acids. The CDR3 DNA sequence: TGCGCCAGCAGCCTAGAGGGACAGGGACCCTACGAGCAGTACTTC. Its translation: CASSLEGQGPYEQYF.

This rearrangement joins TRBV7-2 to TRBJ2-1; D uncertain. Per the germline V gene, CDR1 is SGHTA and CDR2 is FQGNSA. This CDR3 has 14 residues. V was clipped by 5 bases and J by 7 bases, with 15 bases between them. The CDR3 region has the DNA TGTGCCAGCAGCCACCGCGGATTACGGAATGAGCAGTTCTTC. Its translation: CASSHRGLRNEQFF.

A remark on this clonotype: This may be a read error: a much more frequent sequence differs by one nucleotide. The chain combines TRBV11-1 with TRBJ2-5; the D gene is possibly TRBD1 (5 bases). The J call could be wrong; TRBJ2-7 is a better fit for the DNA end. The CDR3 consists of 11 residues. Germline values: CDR1 SGHAT, CDR2 FQDESV (reference sequence). The CDR3 loop is CATQGRDEQYF. The CDR3 region has the DNA TGTGCCACCCAGGGTCGGGACGAGCAGTACTTC.

The chain carries TRBV5-8 and TRBJ2-2; D possibly corresponds to TRBD2 (6 bases). From germline, CDR1 is SGHTS and CDR2 YDEGEE. The CDR3 consists of 15 residues. Trimming stripped 1 base from V and 6 bases from J, with 13 bases between. The CDR3 nucleotides read TGTGCCAGCAGCTTGAGACGGGAGATCCCCGGGGAGCTGTTTTTT. Translation gives CASSLRREIPGELFF. The full variable domain, its missing parts supplied by reference TRBV5-8 and TRBJ2-2, is EAGVTQSPTHLIKTRGQQATLRCSPISGHTSVYWYQQALGLGLQFLLWYDEGEERNRGNFPPRFSGRQFPNYSSELNVNALELEDSALYLCASSLRREIPGELFFGEGSRLTVL.

This clonotype was picked up many times. This sequence joins TRBV7-2 and TRBJ2-5, with 8 nucleotides matching TRBD2. Germline values: CDR1 SGHTA, CDR2 FQGNSA. V was clipped by 1 base and J by 5 bases; unmatched bases: 9. This CDR3 has 16 amino acids. The CDR3 loop reads CASSLGRPGGPETQYF. The CDR3 DNA sequence: TGTGCCAGCAGCTTAGGTCGTCCGGGAGGGCCTGAGACCCAGTACTTC.

There are many counts of this clonotype. J is TRBJ2-7 and V is TRBV7-9; tentative D call: TRBD1 (5 bases). V was pared by 5 bases and J by 5 bases, with 13 bases between. Germline V gives CDR1 SEHNR, CDR2 FQNEAQ (reference sequence). The CDR3 consists of 13 residues. CDR3 loop: CASSPQGTDEQYF. DNA for the CDR3: TGTGCCAGCAGCCCCCAGGGTACAGACGAGCAGTACTTC.